This T cell receptor (beta chain) appears in the sequencing data of a study of OX40 agonist ivuxolimab in advanced cancers. Background on the study: Age averaged around 58 years (range 23 to 79), and 82.7% were male.

CDR1 is SGHTS, CDR2 YDEGEE, per germline. Trimming took off 2 bases at V and 2 bases at J, with 11 bases between the two ends. This CDR3 has 15 amino acids. The protocol was immunoSEQ multiplex PCR, while the TCRdb copy is restricted to in-frame clones and leaves out a portion. This sample has fewer than 25,000 clones, with around 85% found just once. This clone was observed once. What it binds is unknown. Study-wide results and caveats: At 0.1 to 3.0 mg/kg and by week 6, clonal expansion occurred in CD4+ and CD8+ blood T cells. The average count of expanded clones was higher among CD8+ T cells than among CD4+.

The genes are TRBV5-8 and TRBJ2-1; possibly TRBD2 for D (5 bases). The source was CD4+ or CD8+ T cells sorted from blood, collected in a trial of the OX40 agonist ivuxolimab. This clonotype was obtained from an adult with an advanced solid tumor such as melanoma, head and neck, liver or kidney cancer. In DNA form, the CDR3 reads TGTGCCAGCAGCTTTAGGGCTAGCCCCTACAATGAGCAGTTCTTC. Protein sequence: CASSFRASPYNEQFF.